This T cell receptor beta chain was captured in a study of OX40 agonist ivuxolimab in advanced cancers. In the study overall: The costimulatory receptor OX40 (CD134) was targeted by ivuxolimab, a fully human IgG2 agonistic monoclonal antibody. Intravenous ivuxolimab was administered to patients every 2 weeks at six dose levels: 0.01, 0.1, 0.3, 1.5, 3 and 10 mg/kg. The paper describes the monotherapy dose-escalation part (N ≈ 49 patients) of the phase I trial of ivuxolimab. The dose-escalation cohort was roughly 87% male with a mean age of about 54 years, ranging from roughly 20 to 80. Patients were allowed to have had prior anti-PD-1, anti-PD-L1 or anti-CTLA-4 therapy, and approximately 40% of the dose-escalation patients had previously received checkpoint inhibitors. Of the roughly 54 patients in dose escalation, about 20 had hepatocellular carcinoma, some 15 had melanoma, 9 had renal cell carcinoma and 9 had head and neck cancer. Three dose-escalation patients achieved partial responses, one with hepatocellular carcinoma and two with cutaneous melanoma. The point of sequencing TCRbeta in the periphery was to test whether ivuxolimab changed TCR sequence diversity and drove clonal T-cell expansion.

Patients with a history of autoimmune disease or receiving systemic immunosuppression were excluded from the trial. Peripheral blood for TCR sequencing was collected from all dose cohorts at baseline, on cycle 4 day 1, and on cycle 7 day 1. Samples came from an open-label, multicenter, first-in-human phase I dose-escalation trial of ivuxolimab. Adults with locally advanced or metastatic head and neck squamous cell, hepatocellular, melanoma or renal cell carcinoma were enrolled in the trial. CD4+ and CD8+ T cells were sorted separately from peripheral blood before TCR sequencing. The investigation overall reported the following: Antigen specificity was not determined for the clonally expanded peripheral T cells. At doses of 0.1 to 3.0 mg/kg, clonal expansion of both CD4+ and CD8+ T cells in blood was seen between baseline and week 6. Low levels of normalized T-cell clonal expansion were also seen in some patients who did not respond. After ivuxolimab, more expanded clones were found on average in CD8+ T cells than in CD4+ T cells. In the 0.1-3.0 mg/kg groups, partial responders had among the lowest normalized peripheral clonal expansion, particularly in CD8+ T cells.

CDR1 is given as MDHEN and CDR2 as SYDVKM, both from the germline V gene. Measured from the cysteine to the phenylalanine, the CDR3 is 18 residues long. Here the CDR3 DNA is all that survives: 54 bases in frame from base 1. V loses 6 bases of germline sequence and J loses 3 bases, and the interval between the two ends is 26 bases. For sequencing of the TCRbeta CDR3 region, genomic DNA was extracted from the sorted cells. TCRbeta CDR3 regions were sequenced using the immunoSEQ Assay. TCRdb obtained this table from immuneACCESS and retained in-frame rearrangements with V and J assigned. These tables miss some clones; where compared with another copy, unresolved V genes account for less than half of the shortfall, and the remainder is unexplained. The sample profile shows tens of thousands of clones; roughly 90% of them were found once. The ten most abundant clones make up about 2.4% of the sample. As concerns this clone: This receptor's antigen is unknown. Within one base of it there is no much larger clone, and no base qualities were kept.

The chain is assembled from TRBV28 and TRBJ2-5; TRBD2 might be the D gene, on 5 matching bases. The sample here was CD4+ or CD8+ T cells sorted from blood, taken in a trial of the OX40 agonist ivuxolimab. This sequence was found in an adult with an advanced solid tumor such as melanoma, head and neck, liver or kidney cancer. This receptor carries the CDR3 CASSTGLGPNLGKETQYF. The nucleotide sequence is given as TGTGCCAGCAGCACGGGGTTGGGCCCAAATCTGGGGAAAGAGACCCAGTACTTC.